Given below is one T cell receptor (beta chain) in context. This sample stems from a study of PD-L1 blockade in urothelial cancer. Overall study: About 90% of the roughly 29 patients were men who had bladder-origin urothelial cancer.

Sequenced by immunoSEQ multiplex PCR; TCRdb stores in-frame clones only, minus some. The sample includes 80,000 to 90,000 clones, about 83% of them seen just once. Time point defined: pretreatment peripheral blood. All patients carried locally advanced or metastatic urothelial carcinoma. Individual patients had between 1 and 8 samples, taken pretreatment and on-treatment. This TCR derives from a man between 60 and 75 years old with urothelial cancer. This specimen was PBMCs, taken around atezolizumab (anti-PD-L1) treatment.

The CDR3 sequence is CSAADSGGLSIQYF. For the CDR3, the DNA is TGCAGCGCAGCCGATTCAGGGGGGCTGAGCATTCAGTACTTC. The V gene is TRBV29-1, the J gene TRBJ2-4, with a possible D match to TRBD1 (7 bases). The CDR3 length is 14 residues. Germline V gene sequence: CDR1 SQVTM, CDR2 ANQGSEA. Trimming left V 7 bases short and J 9 bases short, with 22 bases between.